This T cell receptor (beta chain) was identified during a study of T-cell memory formation after mild COVID-19. Study in general: TCR clusters mostly belonged to single donors. The study's findings and limits: Pre-infection memory harbored some responding clones, suggesting cross-reactive memory joined. Clones that got smaller from day 15 to 85 had even CD4/CD8, while clones growing later tipped toward CD4+.

With 5 bases clipped from V and 5 bases from J, the junction kept 10 bases outside the gene matches. The CDR3 length is 16 residues. TCR alpha and TCR beta cDNA libraries with sample barcodes and UMIs came from 5'RACE using constant-segment primers. TCRdb used MiXCR to reprocess the 5' RACE reads, holding one entry per CDR3 protein. The sample holds about half a million distinct CDR3 sequences, approximately 18% seen once. This clonotype was seen more than once but under ten times. Its antigen is undetermined. The receptor's source is an adult woman who had mild COVID-19 (a few samples of this study predate the infection). Cell type and time point are not known. Sequencing was carried out using PBMCs or a T cell subset sorted from them (not recorded which). The chain joins TRBV12-3 or TRBV12-4 to TRBJ1-2; the match to TRBD1 covers 11 bases. CDR3: CASSRTQGQGDYGYTF. The CDR3 nucleotides are TGTGCCAGCAGTCGGACGCAGGGACAGGGGGATTATGGCTACACCTTC.